A selection of T cell receptor beta chains follows, all from one sample in a study of shared clonotypes between healthy human individuals. Sequenced by immunoSEQ multiplex PCR; TCRdb stores in-frame clones only, minus some. Among 2 million to 2.5 million clones listed, around 95% were seen once. The specimen sequenced was naive CD4+ T cells sorted from blood. These receptor sequences come from a man aged 18 to 29 in good health. Both conserved end residues are part of each CDR3. D genes are given only for firm matches. Only some rows state a clone size, as once, few, many or a class for expanded clones.

J,V,D,size,CDR3,DNA
TRBJ2-7,TRBV5-1,TRBD2,NA,CASSLTAGAREQYF,TGCGCCAGCAGCTTAACAGCGGGAGCTAGGGAGCAGTACTTC
TRBJ1-3,TRBV12-5,NA,NA,CASGLSIWAGAHFSGNTIYF,TGTGCTAGTGGTTTGTCTATATGGGCAGGGGCTCACTTCTCTGGAAACACCATATATTTT
TRBJ1-2,TRBV30,NA,NA,CAWSLSPGYGYTF,TGTGCCTGGAGTCTGTCCCCCGGCTATGGCTACACCTTC
TRBJ1-2,TRBV2,TRBD1,once,CASSEGQGSYGYTF,TGTGCCAGCAGTGAGGGACAGGGGAGCTATGGCTACACCTTC
TRBJ1-3,TRBV7-8,NA,NA,CASSALWAGPGNTIYF,TGTGCCAGCAGCGCTCTTTGGGCAGGGCCGGGAAACACCATATATTTT
TRBJ2-3,TRBV6-4,NA,NA,CASSDTRGGTQYF,TGTGCCAGCAGTGATACCCGAGGCGGTACGCAGTATTTT
TRBJ1-6,TRBV6-5,TRBD1,NA,CASSTTGQSSPLHF,TGTGCCAGCAGTACGACAGGGCAGAGTTCACCCCTCCACTTT
TRBJ2-5,TRBV11-2,TRBD2,once,CASSLLAVQETQYF,TGTGCCAGCAGCCTACTAGCGGTCCAAGAGACCCAGTACTTC
TRBJ2-7,TRBV28,TRBD1,NA,CASSLRQGSYEQYF,TGTGCCAGCAGTCTCAGACAGGGGTCCTACGAGCAGTACTTC
TRBJ2-5,TRBV6-1,NA,NA,CASSGRVGTQYF,TGTGCCAGCAGTGGGAGGGTGGGGACCCAGTACTTC
TRBJ1-5,TRBV7-2,NA,NA,CASSKQGDQPQHF,TGTGCCAGCAGCAAACAGGGTGATCAGCCCCAGCATTTT
TRBJ2-2,TRBV10-3,NA,NA,CAISGQGGTGELFF,TGTGCCATCAGTGGGCAGGGAGGTACCGGGGAGCTGTTTTTT
TRBJ2-5,TRBV25-1,NA,NA,CASSEGRKGLTQETQYF,TGTGCCAGCAGTGAAGGGCGGAAGGGGCTTACCCAAGAGACCCAGTACTTC
TRBJ1-3,TRBV19,NA,NA,CASSIRRWGAGNTIYF,TGTGCCAGTAGTATTAGAAGGTGGGGAGCTGGAAACACCATATATTTT
TRBJ2-5,TRBV7-2,NA,NA,CASSRDKETQYF,TGTGCCAGCAGCCGGGACAAGGAGACCCAGTACTTC
TRBJ2-3,TRBV11-3,NA,once,CASSPGRKAGADTQYF,TGTGCCAGCAGCCCTGGCCGAAAGGCTGGGGCAGATACGCAGTATTTT
TRBJ2-3,TRBV5-1,NA,NA,CASSLRDLGTDTQYF,TGCGCCAGCAGCCTCAGGGATTTAGGCACAGATACGCAGTATTTT
TRBJ1-3,TRBV14,NA,NA,CASSPHGALSGNTIYF,TGTGCCAGCAGCCCGCATGGGGCCCTTAGTGGAAACACCATATATTTT
TRBJ2-1,TRBV19,NA,NA,CASSRTSYNEQFF,TGTGCCAGTAGTAGGACATCCTACAATGAGCAGTTCTTC
TRBJ2-6,TRBV5-1,NA,NA,CASSLKNGASEGANVLTF,TGCGCCAGCAGCTTGAAAAACGGCGCCAGTGAGGGGGCCAACGTCCTGACTTTC
TRBJ1-2,TRBV19,NA,NA,CASSRDRANYGYTF,TGTGCCAGTAGCAGAGACAGAGCTAACTATGGCTACACCTTC
TRBJ2-7,TRBV2,NA,NA,CASSEGVGSLVYEQYF,TGTGCCAGCAGTGAAGGGGTAGGGTCTTTGGTCTACGAGCAGTACTTC
TRBJ2-1,TRBV5-6,NA,NA,CASSPEFGGSYNEQFF,TGTGCCAGCAGCCCCGAGTTCGGCGGATCCTACAATGAGCAGTTCTTC
TRBJ2-5,TRBV6-1,TRBD1,once,CASRKTGVETQYF,TGTGCCAGCAGGAAGACAGGGGTCGAGACCCAGTACTTC
TRBJ1-1,TRBV7-8,NA,NA,CASSTGITNTEAFF,TGTGCCAGCAGCACAGGGATAACGAACACTGAAGCTTTCTTT
TRBJ1-4,TRBV4-1,TRBD1,NA,CASSQGFTGGGNEKLFF,TGCGCCAGCAGCCAAGGATTTACAGGGGGCGGGAATGAAAAACTGTTTTTT
TRBJ2-1,TRBV4-1,TRBD2,NA,CASSQGSATSGGPNEQFF,TGCGCCAGCAGCCAAGGATCCGCTACTAGCGGGGGGCCCAATGAGCAGTTCTTC
TRBJ2-3,TRBV27,NA,NA,CASSLSSPGADTQYF,TGTGCCAGCAGTTTGAGCTCCCCGGGGGCAGATACGCAGTATTTT
TRBJ1-2,TRBV25-1,NA,NA,CASSDPGTNYGYTF,TGTGCCAGCAGTGATCCCGGGACCAACTATGGCTACACCTTC
TRBJ1-1,TRBV18,TRBD1,NA,CASSPRQGPNTEAFF,TGTGCCAGCTCACCGCGACAGGGGCCGAACACTGAAGCTTTCTTT
TRBJ2-7,TRBV6-1,NA,once,CASSEQGYEQYF,TGTGCCAGCAGTGAACAGGGGTACGAGCAGTACTTC
TRBJ2-3,TRBV19,TRBD1,NA,CASAGTGGVSTQYF,TGTGCCAGCGCCGGGACAGGGGGCGTTAGTACGCAGTATTTT
TRBJ1-5,TRBV6-1,NA,few,CASTFEGVGNQPQHF,TGTGCCAGCACCTTCGAGGGAGTGGGCAATCAGCCCCAGCATTTT
TRBJ2-7,TRBV7-7,TRBD1,NA,CASSLNSGGEQYF,TGTGCTAGCAGCTTGAATTCAGGGGGAGAGCAGTACTTC
TRBJ2-7,TRBV5-1,TRBD2,NA,CASSLSSSGTQSAYEQYF,TGCGCCAGCAGCTTGAGTTCTAGCGGGACCCAAAGCGCCTACGAGCAGTACTTC
TRBJ2-7,TRBV11-2,NA,NA,CASSLDVTSSYEQYF,TGTGCCAGCAGCTTAGATGTTACTAGCTCCTACGAGCAGTACTTC
TRBJ2-7,TRBV9,NA,NA,CASSVTPSGTAYEQYF,TGTGCCAGCAGCGTAACCCCATCCGGGACGGCATACGAGCAGTACTTC
TRBJ1-5,TRBV15,NA,NA,CATSSRYSNQPQHF,TGTGCCACCAGCAGTCGGTATAGCAATCAGCCCCAGCATTTT
TRBJ2-2,TRBV7-9,TRBD2,NA,CASSFGPSGTGELFF,TGTGCCAGCAGCTTCGGCCCTAGCGGCACCGGGGAGCTGTTTTTT
TRBJ2-3,TRBV2,TRBD2,once,CASSEGLAGGPTDTQYF,TGTGCCAGCAGTGAAGGGCTAGCGGGAGGGCCCACAGATACGCAGTATTTT
TRBJ2-5,TRBV5-1,NA,NA,CASSDTTQETQYF,TGCGCCAGCTCGGACACCACTCAAGAGACCCAGTACTTC
TRBJ1-6,TRBV9,TRBD1,NA,CASSVGTGGDNSPLHF,TGTGCCAGCAGCGTAGGGACAGGTGGTGATAATTCACCCCTCCACTTT
TRBJ2-7,TRBV7-2,NA,few,CASSLEERAHSYEQYF,TGTGCCAGCAGCTTAGAGGAGCGGGCTCACTCCTACGAGCAGTACTTC
TRBJ1-1,TRBV5-4,NA,NA,CASSPLGGTEAFF,TGTGCCAGCAGCCCCCTCGGGGGAACTGAAGCTTTCTTT
TRBJ1-6,TRBV18,NA,NA,CASSPNSYNSPLHF,TGTGCCAGCTCACCCAACTCCTATAATTCACCCCTCCACTTT
TRBJ1-6,TRBV7-2,TRBD1,NA,CASSLVGTANNSPLHF,TGTGCCAGCAGCTTAGTCGGGACAGCCAATAATTCACCCCTCCACTTT
TRBJ1-6,TRBV4-3,NA,NA,CASSPGVGSPLHF,TGCGCCAGCAGCCCAGGGGTTGGCTCACCCCTCCACTTT
TRBJ2-3,TRBV6-1,TRBD2,NA,CASSLGGSTDTQYF,TGTGCCAGCAGTTTAGGCGGGAGTACAGATACGCAGTATTTT
TRBJ1-1,TRBV14,NA,NA,CASSQGSGHLNTEAFF,TGTGCCAGCAGCCAAGGTTCCGGACATCTGAACACTGAAGCTTTCTTT
TRBJ1-6,TRBV9,NA,NA,CASSVARGPGVGSPLHF,TGTGCCAGCAGCGTAGCTCGGGGGCCGGGGGTTGGATCACCCCTCCACTTT
TRBJ2-2,TRBV5-1,NA,NA,CASSLEGDTGELFF,TGCGCCAGCAGCTTGGAGGGAGACACCGGGGAGCTGTTTTTT
TRBJ1-4,TRBV7-2,TRBD1,NA,CASSEVQTGKNEKLFF,TGTGCCAGCAGCGAAGTACAGACAGGGAAGAATGAAAAACTGTTTTTT
TRBJ1-5,TRBV7-3,NA,NA,CASPPGLGLSNQPQHF,TGTGCCAGCCCCCCGGGGCTAGGGTTGAGCAATCAGCCCCAGCATTTT
TRBJ2-5,TRBV9,NA,NA,CASSPGTIQETQYF,TGTGCCAGCAGCCCCGGGACAATACAAGAGACCCAGTACTTC
TRBJ2-3,TRBV14,TRBD2,NA,CASSQRTSGSTDTQYF,TGTGCCAGCAGCCAACGGACTAGCGGGAGCACAGATACGCAGTATTTT
TRBJ2-3,TRBV30,NA,NA,CAWIPQPGPPPYF,TGTGCCTGGATTCCCCAACCGGGCCCACCGCCGTATTTT
TRBJ1-5,TRBV18,NA,NA,CASSLTPVEATVQPQHF,TGTGCCAGCTCACTAACCCCGGTGGAGGCGACGGTTCAGCCCCAGCATTTT